These 18 T cell receptor beta chains share one sample of origin, sequenced in a study of OX40 agonist ivuxolimab in advanced cancers. Method: immunoSEQ multiplex PCR; TCRdb's copy keeps in-frame clones and lacks some. The repertoire holds approximately 82,000 clones, with 85% to 90% as singletons. This specimen was CD4+ or CD8+ T cells sorted from blood, taken in a trial of the OX40 agonist ivuxolimab. These receptors originate from an adult with an advanced solid tumor such as melanoma, head and neck, liver or kidney cancer.

The chain joins TRBV7-3 to TRBJ2-7, with D unclear. Germline V gene data show CDR1 as SGHTA and CDR2 as FQGTGA. Between the trimmed V and J ends, which lost 5 bases and 9 bases, there was a span of 14 bases. The CDR3 extends over 12 amino acids. The CDR3: CASSARTLRQYF. CDR3 nucleotides: TGTGCCAGCAGCGCACGGACCCTCCGGCAGTACTTC.

The rearrangement joins TRBV5-1 to TRBJ1-1, with TRBD1 as a possible D gene (6 bases). Germline V gene sequence: CDR1 SGHRS, CDR2 YFSETQ. The CDR3 totals 13 residues. V lost 5 bases to trimming and J lost 12 bases, with 20 bases between them. CDR3 bases: TGCGCCAGCAGGAACGGGGGGAAGGGGGACCCTTTCTTT. Translating gives CASRNGGKGDPFF.

The chain links TRBV28 to TRBJ2-7; TRBD1 or TRBD2 may be the D gene (5 bases each). Trimming took 4 bases from V and 3 from J, leaving 16 bases between them. The CDR3 contains 15 residues. Germline V gene sequence: CDR1 MDHEN, CDR2 SYDVKM. CDR3 sequence: CASSSNSRDGYEQYF. CDR3 sequence (DNA): TGTGCCAGCAGTTCAAACTCCCGGGACGGCTACGAGCAGTACTTC.

The chain joins TRBV4-3 to TRBJ2-4; D possibly corresponds to TRBD1 (5 bases). The CDR3 runs to 15 residues. From germline, CDR1 is LGHNA and CDR2 YSLEER. Trimming took 1 base from V and 1 from J, leaving 8 bases between them. In nucleotides, the CDR3 is TGCGCCAGCAGCCAAGCAGGGAAGGCCAAAAACATTCAGTACTTC. Protein: CASSQAGKAKNIQYF.

The chain has TRBV9 and TRBJ2-1, with a possible D match to TRBD2 (5 bases). CDR1 SGDLS and CDR2 YYNGEE come from the germline V gene. V lost 4 bases to trimming and J lost 6 bases, with 14 bases between them. The CDR3 totals 14 residues. The DNA for the CDR3 is TGTGCCAGCAGCCCAATCAGCGGAGCCAATGAGCAGTTCTTC. As protein: CASSPISGANEQFF.

The V and J genes are TRBV4-3 and TRBJ2-7, with D perhaps matching TRBD2 (5 bases). This CDR3 has 13 residues. Looked up from germline, CDR1 is LGHNA and CDR2 is YSLEER. V was shortened by 0 bases and J by 4 bases, with 7 bases between the two germline ends. CDR3 residues: CASSQDLAYEQYF. The CDR3 nucleotides are TGCGCCAGCAGCCAAGATCTAGCATACGAGCAGTACTTC.

The rearrangement joins TRBV11-2 to TRBJ2-1; 7 bases are a match to TRBD2. Germline V gene data show CDR1 as SGHAT and CDR2 as FQNNGV. The CDR3 totals 15 residues. V gave up 1 base and J gave up 8 bases; unmatched junction bases: 8. Here the CDR3 reads CASSLVAGSGYEQFF. DNA of the CDR3: TGTGCCAGCAGCTTAGTAGCGGGTTCCGGTTATGAGCAGTTCTTC.

This clone has more than one count but fewer than ten. DNA for the CDR3: TGTGCCAGCAGTTTAAATTTGCAGTTCAATGAGCAGTTCTTC. Protein: CASSLNLQFNEQFF. V gene TRBV27 combines with J gene TRBJ2-1; D call uncertain. Germline V gives CDR1 MNHEY, CDR2 SMNVEV (reference sequence). CDR3 length: 14 residues. The germline V and J ends were trimmed by 2 bases and 6 bases, with 11 bases remaining between them.

The chain joins TRBV5-1 to TRBJ2-5, with 8 bases fitting TRBD2. The CDR3 length is 17 residues. Germline-derived CDR1 and CDR2 are SGHRS and YFSETQ. V shed 6 bases, J shed 4 bases, and the junction held 17 bases outside the gene matches. The CDR3 region is CASTLGEGLGGRETQYF. The CDR3 bases are TGCGCCAGCACTCTAGGAGAGGGACTAGGAGGGCGAGAGACCCAGTACTTC.

The V and J genes are TRBV30 and TRBJ2-2, with TRBD2 matching 10 bases. In germline, CDR1 is GTSNPN, CDR2 SVGIG (reference sequence). The length of the CDR3 is 15 residues. Trimming took 2 bases from V and 3 from J; bases not matched to a gene: 3. CDR3 nucleotide sequence: TGTGCCTGGAGTCGTCTAGCGGGAGACACCGGGGAGCTGTTTTTT. This translates into CAWSRLAGDTGELFF. Full variable domain (missing parts from reference TRBV30 and TRBJ2-2): SQTIHQWPATLVQPVGSPLSLECTVEGTSNPNLYWYRQAAGRGLQLLFYSVGIGQISSEVPQNLSASRPQDRQFILSSKKLLLSDSGFYLCAWSRLAGDTGELFFGEGSRLTVL.

Only a few counts were recorded for this clone. The chain links TRBV19 to TRBJ1-1, with D tentatively TRBD1 (5 bases). CDR1 is LNHDA, CDR2 SQIVND, per germline (reference sequence). This CDR3 is 13 amino acids long. Trimming took off 2 bases at V and 3 bases at J, with 7 bases between the two ends. The chain's CDR3 is CASSIRQYTEAFF. DNA for the CDR3: TGTGCCAGTAGTATACGACAGTACACTGAAGCTTTCTTT.

V usage is TRBV7-9 and J usage is TRBJ2-1; maybe TRBD2 (6 bases). The CDR3 runs 12 residues. Trimming pared 3 bases from V and 8 bases from J, leaving 8 bases between. Germline CDR1 SEHNR, CDR2 FQNEAQ (reference sequence). The chain's CDR3 is CASSLEGDEQFF. The CDR3 region has the DNA TGTGCCAGCAGCTTGGAGGGCGATGAGCAGTTCTTC.

J is TRBJ2-3 and V is TRBV2; 9 bases fit TRBD2. Germline V CDR1 and CDR2: SNHLY, FYNNEI. V shed 2 bases, J shed 1 base, and the junction held 7 bases outside the gene matches. This CDR3 contains 17 residues. The CDR3 sequence: CASSESVSGRGTDTQYF. The CDR3 DNA follows: TGTGCCAGCAGTGAATCGGTTAGCGGGAGAGGCACAGATACGCAGTATTTT.

This chain uses TRBV25-1 with TRBJ2-1; 8 positions agree with TRBD1. The V gene end was trimmed by 8 bases and the J gene end by 6 bases; junction bases not matched to a gene: 6. This CDR3 comprises 13 residues. Germline V CDR1 and CDR2: MGHDK, SYGVNS. The CDR3 region is CASVDRVRNEQFF. DNA for the CDR3: TGTGCCAGCGTGGACAGGGTTCGCAATGAGCAGTTCTTC.

V usage is TRBV7-2 and J usage is TRBJ2-3, with D possibly being TRBD2 (5 bases). This CDR3 comprises 15 residues. V lost 2 bases and J lost 0, with 9 bases in between. Per the germline V gene, CDR1 is SGHTA and CDR2 is FQGNSA. The CDR3 DNA is TGTGCCAGCAGCTTAATTGGACTTAGCACAGATACGCAGTATTTT. This sequence encodes CASSLIGLSTDTQYF. Using reference TRBV7-2 and TRBJ2-3 for the parts outside the CDR3, the full variable domain is GAGVSQSPSNKVTEKGKDVELRCDPISGHTALYWYRQSLGQGLEFLIYFQGNSAPDKSGLPSDRFSAERTGGSVSTLTIQRTQQEDSAVYLCASSLIGLSTDTQYFGPGTRLTVL.

The CDR3 sequence: CSVEGTGNEKLFF. CDR3 DNA sequence: TGCAGCGTTGAAGGGACAGGGAATGAAAAACTGTTTTTT. The V gene is TRBV29-1, the J gene TRBJ1-4; 8 nucleotides line up with TRBD1. Germline V lookup: CDR1 SQVTM, CDR2 ANQGSEA. The CDR3 runs to 13 residues. Germline trimming cut 1 base from V and 5 bases from J; bases unmatched to any gene: 0.

The rearrangement uses TRBV6-5 and TRBJ1-1, with D unclear. The ends were cut back, 7 bases at V and 4 bases at J, with 7 bases in the middle. Germline CDR1 is MNHEY and CDR2 is SVGAGI. The CDR3 sequence is 11 residues long. DNA for the CDR3: TGTGCCAGCACTGGCCTCACTGAAGCTTTCTTT. This codes for CASTGLTEAFF.

This chain connects TRBV2 to TRBJ2-7, with D tentatively TRBD2 (6 bases). Trimming shortened V by 6 bases and J by 5 bases, and 23 bases separated the two germline ends. In germline, CDR1 is SNHLY, CDR2 FYNNEI. CDR3 length: 16 amino acids. CDR3 sequence: CASRFELQPREDEQYF. The CDR3 DNA follows: TGTGCCAGCAGGTTTGAACTACAGCCCAGGGAGGACGAGCAGTACTTC.